These T cell receptor beta chains were read from a single sample in a study of regulatory T cells in long-lasting Graves disease. One entry per CDR3 protein results from TCRdb running MiXCR on the multiplex PCR reads. The table shows 420,000 or so distinct CDR3 sequences, with roughly 15% occurring only once. This sample was also put to use in a study of T cells in Graves' hyperthyroidism and ophthalmopathy.

Sequenced here: peripheral blood mononuclear cells (PBMCs), sampled at new diagnosis, from a patient treated with antithyroid drugs. Receptors originate from a woman younger than 30 with Graves disease. Each CDR3 is given with its conserved first and last residue.

CDR3	V	J
CATSDYPLFNEQFF	TRBV24-1	.
CSVEVALDQETQYF	TRBV29-1	TRBJ2-5
CASSSGHGRETQYF	TRBV12-3/TRBV12-4	TRBJ2-5
CATSDSTGGLGGYTF	TRBV24-1	TRBJ1-2
CAISELRQGGDGYTF	TRBV10-3	TRBJ1-2
CASSVSTGNEDGYTF	TRBV27	TRBJ1-2
CASSPFGGRASEQFF	TRBV18	TRBJ2-1
CASNGPFQETQYF	TRBV2	TRBJ2-5
CATTKDDDSYEQYF	TRBV6-1	TRBJ2-7
CASSQRSGRLGEQYF	TRBV4-1	TRBJ2-7
CASSLALRDRGEQYF	TRBV7-9	TRBJ2-7
CASSVDRVFTEAFF	TRBV11-1	TRBJ1-1
CASSLFFGQQETQYF	TRBV28	TRBJ2-5
CSAREVGWVYEQYF	TRBV20-1	TRBJ2-7
CASSLSSVIHNEQFF	TRBV27	TRBJ2-1
CASSYTTGTSGKNNEQFF	TRBV5-1	TRBJ2-1
CASSLKGVVGSPLHF	TRBV12-3/TRBV12-4	TRBJ1-6
CASSYQPYEQYF	TRBV6-2/TRBV6-3	TRBJ2-7
CASSLRQGGEQYF	TRBV7-6	TRBJ2-7
CSARDRGMNTEAFF	TRBV20-1	TRBJ1-1
CASSQEARGGSEAFF	TRBV4-2	TRBJ1-1
CASSLQTGGLTEAFF	TRBV7-3	TRBJ1-1
CASSDRNQPQHF	TRBV2	TRBJ1-5
CASTLTPGQGMETQYF	TRBV27	TRBJ2-5
CASSFSARLNNEQFF	TRBV13	TRBJ2-1
CASSSSPLREGPADTQYF	TRBV7-9	TRBJ2-3
CASSLVSGRNRNEQFF	TRBV19	TRBJ2-1
CATSVLREAHEQYF	TRBV15	TRBJ2-7
CASRVENEQFF	TRBV28	TRBJ2-1
CASTVTRTLQAFF	TRBV6-1	TRBJ1-1
CASSQETSGRPFYNEQFF	TRBV3-1	TRBJ2-1
CASSHPSGGSEEQYF	TRBV28	TRBJ2-7
CAISESGTSGSGTQYF	TRBV10-3	TRBJ2-3
CASNAGQGKLAGRTDTQYF	TRBV19	TRBJ2-3
CASSLEDISSYEQYF	TRBV7-8	TRBJ2-7
CASSLSPSGTYEQYF	TRBV27	TRBJ2-7
CSALRPGTQPQHF	TRBV20-1	TRBJ1-5
CASTRDRESSYEQYF	TRBV7-2	TRBJ2-7
CASSRVGDTDTQYF	TRBV10-2	TRBJ2-3
CASSPGTGSGGPQHF	TRBV7-2	TRBJ1-5
CSVFDSTSGGYEQFF	TRBV29-1	TRBJ2-1